This T cell receptor (beta chain) was sequenced for a study of blood T cell repertoires in COVID-19. Across the study: The cDNA or gDNA used as material had been derived from T cells, B-cell-depleted T cells, or PBMCs.

The V end was cut by 4 bases, the J end by 2 bases, with 15 bases between. The CDR3 has 16 residues. CDR1 is SGHVS, CDR2 FNYEAQ, per germline. In the original analysis: Reference gene primer amplification gave nucleated cell count estimates. Libraries were prepared by immunoSEQ multiplex PCR; TCRdb keeps only in-frame clonotypes and omits some of them. For V, J and clone size, that table is used; D and trimming come from the DNA. This table has about 120,000 clones, over 65% appearing once. V usage is TRBV7-6 and J usage is TRBJ1-3; weak D call: TRBD1 (5 bases). Input material: peripheral blood. The source is a woman aged 40-49 years with acute or convalescent COVID-19. CDR3: CASSSGVGGTGNTIYF. The CDR3, as DNA: TGTGCCAGCAGCTCCGGGGTGGGGGGAACTGGAAACACCATATATTTT.